The 12 T cell receptor beta chains reported below all come from one sample, sequenced in a study of metastatic and nonmetastatic thyroid tumors. Through MiXCR, TCRdb re-clonotyped the PCR reads. The sample has under 50,000 clones, 22% seen once. Before thyroid surgery, none of the patients had received any treatment. Sequenced material: blood. These receptors were obtained from a male donor with papillary thyroid cancer or a benign thyroid nodule (not recorded which). Some clones in this sample may be carry-over from other donors' samples.

At least ten counts were recorded for this clone. A much larger clone is a single base away; this may be a read error. Other nucleotide sequences from this sample produce the same CDR3. J is TRBJ2-7 and V is TRBV18; 9 bases match TRBD1. In germline, CDR1 is KGHSH, CDR2 LQKENI. CDR3 length: 16 residues. CDR3 loop: CASSPVTGQGVYEQYF. The DNA of the CDR3 is TGTGCTAGCTCACCCGTCACGGGACAGGGAGTCTACGAGCAGTACTTC.

In this sample, this clone turned up many times. The chain combines TRBV12-3 or TRBV12-4 with TRBJ1-3; no firm D call. V lost 5 bases and J lost 1, with 18 bases in between. The CDR3 consists of 17 residues. CDR3 bases: TGTGCCAGCAGTCCCCTGAAGAGCTACGGATCTGGAAACACCATATATTTT. It encodes CASSPLKSYGSGNTIYF.

With respect to this clone: This CDR3 fails to terminate in the conserved phenylalanine or tryptophan, so it likely reflects a read error. The V gene is TRBV5-1, the J gene TRBJ1-1, with D tentatively TRBD1 (6 bases). Germline V gene lookup returns CDR1 SGHRS and CDR2 YFSETQ. CDR3 size: 14 residues. V was pared by 1 base and J by 4 bases, with 11 bases between. CDR3 loop: CASSLITGFTEAFS. CDR3 sequence (DNA): TGCGCCAGCAGCTTGATTACAGGGTTCACTGAAGCTTTCTCT.

In this sample, this clone turned up many times. V and J are TRBV6-1 and TRBJ1-2; 7 bases line up with TRBD1. The V segment lost 3 bases and the J segment 8 bases; nucleotides outside the gene matches: 3. Germline assignment: CDR1 MNHNS and CDR2 SASEGT. CDR3 length equals 12 residues. The CDR3 reads CASSDQGEGYTF. The DNA for the CDR3 is TGTGCCAGCAGTGACCAGGGGGAAGGCTACACCTTC.

By sample share, this clone is medium-sized (0.01 to 0.1%). The chain employs TRBV6-1 and TRBJ2-3, with 14 bases identical to TRBD2. Trimming removed 4 bases from V and 2 bases from J; junction bases left unmatched: 2. CDR1 MNHNS and CDR2 SASEGT come from the germline V gene. The CDR3 is made up of 16 amino acids. CDR3 DNA: TGTGCCAGCAGTGCGGGACTAGCGGGGGCCACAGATACGCAGTATTTT. The encoded protein is CASSAGLAGATDTQYF.

V gene TRBV2 combines with J gene TRBJ2-2; no clear D gene. The CDR3 runs 16 residues. Germline loops: CDR1 SNHLY, CDR2 FYNNEI. With 3 bases removed from V and 1 base from J, the gap between germline ends came to 12 bases. CDR3 protein: CASSDMVAGNTGELFF. CDR3 coding DNA: TGTGCCAGCAGTGATATGGTTGCAGGGAACACCGGGGAGCTGTTTTTT.

This clone appeared many times. V usage is TRBV12-3 or TRBV12-4 and J usage is TRBJ1-6, with D possibly matching TRBD1 (5 bases). This CDR3 contains 12 residues. The CDR3 nucleotides read TGTGCAACGGGGGACCCTAATTCACCCCTCCACTTT. Residues: CATGDPNSPLHF.

This clone was counted only a few times. The chain couples TRBV2 to TRBJ2-5, with D possibly matching TRBD2 (5 bases). Trimming removed 9 bases from V and 1 base from J, with 15 bases in between. CDR1 is SNHLY and CDR2 is FYNNEI in the germline V gene. There are 14 residues in the CDR3. CDR3 nucleotide sequence: TGTGCCAGTGCAATCCGGGAAAGCCAAGAGACCCAGTACTTC. It specifies CASAIRESQETQYF.

This clone turned up a few times. This chain connects TRBV19 to TRBJ1-2, with D perhaps matching TRBD1 (5 bases). The length of the CDR3 is 13 residues. Trimming took off 5 bases at V and 2 bases at J, with 9 bases between the two ends. Germline CDR1 LNHDA, CDR2 SQIVND (reference sequence). The CDR3 bases are TGTGCCAGTAGTGAGCAGGGAAACTATGGCTACACCTTC. Translating it yields CASSEQGNYGYTF.

A few counts support this clone. CDR3 sequence reads: CASRRTSGLNNEQFF. In nucleotides, the CDR3 is TGTGCCAGCAGAAGGACTAGCGGGCTTAACAATGAGCAGTTCTTC. The chain combines TRBV6-1 with TRBJ2-1, with 11 bases matching TRBD2. This CDR3 is built from 15 residues. Germline trimming cut 6 bases from V and 5 bases from J; bases unmatched to any gene: 6. The germline CDR1 and CDR2 sequences are MNHNS and SASEGT.

The rearrangement links TRBV11-3 to TRBJ2-7; a possible D gene is TRBD1 (6 bases). The germline gives CDR1 SGHNT, CDR2 YENEEA. Between the trimmed V and J ends, which lost 6 bases and 3 bases, there was a span of 21 bases. There are 16 residues in the CDR3. The CDR3 here is CASSYLPGQGGYEQYF. The CDR3 bases are TGTGCCAGCAGTTACCTTCCGGGACAAGGGGGCTACGAGCAGTACTTC.

Notes on this clone: One end of the junction fails to match germline, which may point to a read error. The chain is built from TRBV3-1 and TRBJ2-1, with TRBD2 matching over 9 bases. The V gene's germline CDR1 is LGHDT and CDR2 YNNKEL (reference sequence). CDR3 length: 15 amino acids. CDR3 protein: CAISLGTSGQGEQFF. The CDR3 DNA sequence: TGTGCCATCAGCCTCGGTACTAGCGGGCAGGGTGAGCAGTTCTTC.